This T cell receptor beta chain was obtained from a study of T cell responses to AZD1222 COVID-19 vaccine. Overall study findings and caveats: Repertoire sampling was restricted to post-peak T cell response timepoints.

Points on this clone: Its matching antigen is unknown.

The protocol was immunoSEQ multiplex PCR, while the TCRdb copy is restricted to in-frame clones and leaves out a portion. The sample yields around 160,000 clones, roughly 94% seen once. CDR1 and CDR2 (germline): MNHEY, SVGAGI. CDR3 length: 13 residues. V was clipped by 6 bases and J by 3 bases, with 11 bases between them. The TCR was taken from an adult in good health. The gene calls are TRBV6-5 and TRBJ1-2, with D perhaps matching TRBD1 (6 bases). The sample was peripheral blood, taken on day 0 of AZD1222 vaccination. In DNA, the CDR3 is TGTGCCAGCAGGGGACATCTCTACTATGGCTACACCTTC. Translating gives CASRGHLYYGYTF.